The 30 T cell receptor beta chains presented below share a single source sample, sequenced in a study of blood T cells in healthy people across ages. Next came a second PCR, run for about 6 to 11 cycles, which used a sample-barcoded 5' primer along with a J-beta primer mix. TCRdb used MiXCR to reprocess the 5' RACE reads, holding one entry per CDR3 protein. The sample has fewer than 750,000 distinct CDR3 sequences, approximately 52% seen once. Sequencing input: blood. The receptors shown here come from a woman older than 75 in good health.

The J gene is TRBJ2-7, the V gene TRBV7-9; 7 positions match TRBD1. The end of the DNA fits TRBJ2-5 better, so the J call may be wrong. Germline loops: CDR1 SEHNR, CDR2 FQNEAQ (reference sequence). The CDR3 loop spans 14 amino acids. The CDR3 DNA reads TGTGCCAGCAGGGTCGAAGGGGGCCCAGAGACCCAGTACTTC. It specifies CASRVEGGPETQYF.

This clonotype has just one count. This rearrangement joins TRBV14 to TRBJ1-1; weak D call: TRBD1 (5 bases). The CDR3 sequence is 14 residues long. The germline gives CDR1 SGHDN, CDR2 FVKESK. The V end lost 6 bases, the J end lost 3 bases, and 14 bases lay between the germline ends. Written as DNA, the CDR3 is TGTGCCAGCAGTCCCACGTTGGGGGACACTGAAGCTTTCTTT. It encodes CASSPTLGDTEAFF. The whole variable domain, filled in from reference TRBV14 and TRBJ1-1, reads EAGVTQFPSHSVIEKGQTVTLRCDPISGHDNLYWYRRVMGKEIKFLLHFVKESKQDESGMPNNRFLAERTGGTYSTLKVQPAELEDSGVYFCASSPTLGDTEAFFGQGTRLTVV.

The chain employs TRBV4-3 and TRBJ2-7; 12 bases map to TRBD2. CDR1 and CDR2 from the germline V gene are LGHNA and YSLEER. This CDR3 has 17 amino acids. Trimming cost V 1 base and J 5 bases; bases outside gene matches: 9. The CDR3 bases are TGCGCCAGCAGCCAAGGGGAACTAGCGGGAGGCCTCCACGAGCAGTACTTC. Translating gives CASSQGELAGGLHEQYF.

On this clonotype itself: A much larger clone is a single base away; this may be a read error. This rearrangement joins TRBV20-1 to TRBJ2-1, with D possibly TRBD2 on 6 matching bases. The CDR3 length is 18 residues. V lost 5 bases and J lost 5, with 28 bases in between. Germline values: CDR1 DFQATT, CDR2 SNEGSKA (reference sequence). In DNA, the CDR3 is TGCAGTGCTTTGGTGTCCGCTAGCGAAGGACCCGCGAACAATGAGCAGTTCTTC. Translation: CSALVSASEGPANNEQFF.

The chain employs TRBV20-1 and TRBJ1-2, with D perhaps TRBD1 (6 bases). This CDR3 contains 13 residues. Germline V gives CDR1 DFQATT, CDR2 SNEGSKA (reference sequence). Trimming pared 6 bases from V and 2 bases from J, leaving 13 bases between. CDR3 nucleotide sequence: TGCAGTGCCCCTCTTACAGGGAACTATGGCTACACCTTC. Its translation: CSAPLTGNYGYTF.

CDR3 sequence (DNA): TGCGCCAGCAGTGAGCTGGGGACAGGGGGCTCCTACGAGCAGTACTTC. Amino acids: CASSELGTGGSYEQYF. This chain links TRBV10-2 with TRBJ2-7, with 11 bases lining up with TRBD1. The CDR3 loop spans 16 amino acids. The ends lost 2 bases at V and 0 bases at J; junction bases unmatched: 3. Germline CDR1 is WSHSY and CDR2 is SAAADI.

This chain links TRBV10-3 with TRBJ1-1, with a weak D call TRBD1 (6 bases). With 8 bases removed from V and 1 base from J, the gap between germline ends came to 11 bases. The CDR3 runs 13 residues. CDR1 ENHRY and CDR2 SYGVKD come from the germline V gene. The DNA of the CDR3 is TGTGCCATCGGGGGGGGCGAGAACACTGAAGCTTTCTTT. This codes for CAIGGGENTEAFF.

This clonotype was counted many times. The rearrangement links TRBV6-6 to TRBJ2-6, with TRBD1 matching over 9 bases. Germline V gives CDR1 MNHNY, CDR2 SVGAGI (reference sequence). V was clipped by 3 bases and J by 0 bases; unmatched bases: 6. CDR3 length equals 18 residues. The CDR3 spells CASSYGQGTHSGANVLTF. Written as DNA, the CDR3 is TGTGCCAGCAGTTATGGACAGGGGACCCACTCTGGGGCCAACGTCCTGACTTTC.

This clonotype was observed at least ten times. The chain has TRBV5-1 and TRBJ1-6; no reliable D call. The CDR3 has 12 amino acids. Trimming took 10 bases from V and 10 from J, leaving 15 bases between them. CDR1 SGHRS and CDR2 YFSETQ come from the germline V gene. CDR3: CALKRARSPLHF. CDR3 DNA sequence: TGCGCCCTAAAGCGGGCGAGGTCACCCCTCCACTTT.

The chain couples TRBV2 to TRBJ2-7; the D gene is possibly TRBD2 (7 bases). The V gene lost 3 bases and the J gene lost 6 bases, with 15 bases spanning the gap. Germline CDR1 reads SNHLY; CDR2 reads FYNNEI. CDR3 length: 14 residues. The CDR3 nucleotides are TGTGCCAGCAGTGATCCGGCGGGGGCCACCGAGCAGTACTTC. Its translation: CASSDPAGATEQYF.

This chain uses TRBV2 with TRBJ2-5; TRBD1 is a possible D gene (7 bases). Germline V lookup: CDR1 SNHLY, CDR2 FYNNEI. This CDR3 is 15 amino acids long. Deletions cut 4 bases from V and 1 base from J, with 13 bases between. The CDR3 region is CASSVPGGFQETQYF. The CDR3 nucleotides are TGTGCCAGCAGTGTCCCAGGGGGGTTCCAAGAGACCCAGTACTTC. The complete variable domain, with remaining parts taken from reference TRBV2 and TRBJ2-5, reads EPEVTQTPSHQVTQMGQEVILRCVPISNHLYFYWYRQILGQKVEFLVSFYNNEISEKSEIFDDQFSVERPDGSNFTLKIRSTKLEDSAMYFCASSVPGGFQETQYFGPGTRLLVL.

The V call is TRBV20-1, the J call TRBJ2-7; 9 nucleotides line up with TRBD2. Germline V lookup: CDR1 DFQATT, CDR2 SNEGSKA (reference sequence). CDR3 size: 15 residues. Trimming removed 3 bases from V and 0 bases from J; junction bases left unmatched: 6. As DNA, the CDR3 is TGCAGTGCTAGCCACCCGGGACTAGCCTCCTACGAGCAGTACTTC. This encodes CSASHPGLASYEQYF.

This clonotype was recorded once. The chain has TRBV7-2 and TRBJ1-6; D is possibly TRBD1 (6 bases). The CDR3 extends over 15 amino acids. The V end lost 3 bases, the J end lost 4 bases, and 10 bases lay between the germline ends. Germline CDR1 and CDR2: SGHTA and FQGNSA. DNA for the CDR3: TGTGCCAGCAGCTTTACAGGGTTGTATAATTCACCCCTCCACTTT. As protein: CASSFTGLYNSPLHF.

The chain has TRBV29-1 and TRBJ2-5; 7 nucleotides align to TRBD2. CDR1 is SQVTM, CDR2 ANQGSEA, per germline. J was trimmed by 5 bases and V by 4 bases; bases with no gene match: 7. CDR3 length: 13 amino acids. The CDR3 loop reads CSVVEGGLETQYF. DNA of the CDR3: TGCAGCGTTGTCGAGGGAGGGCTCGAGACCCAGTACTTC.

Comment on this clonotype: A much larger clone differs by one base, so this may be a read error. The rearrangement uses TRBV13 and TRBJ2-1, with 7 bases that match TRBD2. Germline lookup yields CDR1 PRHDT and CDR2 FYEKMQ (reference sequence). The CDR3 has 16 residues. With V trimmed by 8 bases and J by 2 bases, 12 bases remained unmatched. This chain's CDR3 is CASGSISGVAYNEQFF. The CDR3 nucleotides are TGTGCCAGCGGCTCGATCAGCGGGGTGGCCTACAATGAGCAGTTCTTC.

This clonotype was seen repeatedly, ten times or more. The chain recombines TRBV7-8 with TRBJ2-7; perhaps TRBD1 as D (6 bases). V was trimmed by 5 bases and J by 2 bases, leaving 16 bases between them. The CDR3 contains 15 residues. Germline-derived CDR1 and CDR2 are SGHVS and FQNEAQ. Written as DNA, the CDR3 is TGTGCCAGCAGCCCAGGAAGGCAGGGGACCTACGAGCAGTACTTC. Translating it yields CASSPGRQGTYEQYF. The variable domain in full, with the rest retrieved from reference TRBV7-8 and TRBJ2-7, is GAGVSQSPRYKVAKRGQDVALRCDPISGHVSLFWYQQALGQGPEFLTYFQNEAQLDKSGLPSDRFFAERPEGSVSTLKIQRTQQEDSAVYLCASSPGRQGTYEQYFGPGTRLTVT.

This clonotype was detected many times. The chain has TRBV6-6 and TRBJ1-4; unclear D gene. Germline loops: CDR1 MNHNY, CDR2 SVGAGI (reference sequence). This CDR3 has 15 residues. V dropped 2 bases and J dropped 0 bases, with 7 bases sitting between them. The CDR3 coding sequence is TGTGCCAGCAGTTACAGGGCCGCAACTAATGAAAAACTGTTTTTT. Its translation: CASSYRAATNEKLFF.

The chain employs TRBV9 and TRBJ2-1; 8 bases are shared with TRBD1. The CDR3 has 15 residues. The germline V gene encodes CDR1 SGDLS and CDR2 YYNGEE. Trimming took 0 bases from V and 5 from J; bases not matched to a gene: 4. The CDR3 protein is CASSVGQGPNNEQFF. CDR3 DNA sequence: TGTGCCAGCAGCGTAGGACAGGGGCCCAACAATGAGCAGTTCTTC.

This chain links TRBV20-1 with TRBJ2-3, with 12 bases fitting TRBD2. The CDR3 runs to 17 residues. Germline V lookup: CDR1 DFQATT, CDR2 SNEGSKA (reference sequence). The trim removed 5 bases at V and 3 bases at J, leaving 12 bases unmatched. CDR3 amino acids: CSAVSSGGAGRTDTQYF. The DNA for the CDR3 is TGCAGTGCTGTCTCTAGCGGGGGGGCCGGTCGGACAGATACGCAGTATTTT.

The table lists this clonotype with many counts. The V and J genes are TRBV12-3 or TRBV12-4 and TRBJ2-1; D assignment may be TRBD1 or TRBD2 (6 bases each). V lost 7 bases, J lost 4 bases, and 20 bases lay in between. CDR3 size: 16 residues. The CDR3, as DNA: TGTGCCAGCACCTCTCGGGGGCCGGTCCGGTACAATGAGCAGTTCTTC. This sequence encodes CASTSRGPVRYNEQFF.

About this clonotype: The junction differs from germline at one of its ends, possibly a read error. This rearrangement joins TRBV11-2 to TRBJ2-1; 12 nucleotides align to TRBD2. The CDR3 runs 16 residues. Germline CDR1 and CDR2: SGHAT and FQNNGV. The CDR3 DNA follows: TGTGTCAGCAGCTTCTCTACTAGCGGGAGGAGGAATGAGCAGTTCTTC. It translates to CVSSFSTSGRRNEQFF.

The chain links TRBV2 to TRBJ1-6; a weak D match, TRBD1 (6 bases). Germline V gene data show CDR1 as SNHLY and CDR2 as FYNNEI. The CDR3 spans 14 residues. V lost 4 bases and J lost 7, with 11 bases in between. CDR3 in amino acids: CASSVIGGNSPLHF. The CDR3 nucleotides read TGTGCCAGCAGTGTCATAGGGGGAAATTCACCCCTCCACTTT.

This clonotype was seen repeatedly, ten times or more. The rearrangement uses TRBV20-1 and TRBJ2-3, with D unclear. The CDR3 has 14 residues. Germline lookup yields CDR1 DFQATT and CDR2 SNEGSKA (reference sequence). V lost 6 bases, J lost 7 bases, and 20 bases lay in between. CDR3 protein: CSAPHRAASHTQYF. DNA for the CDR3: TGCAGTGCCCCACACCGGGCCGCATCACATACGCAGTATTTT.

Turning to this clonotype: The junction does not match germline at one end; this may be a read error. V usage is TRBV12-3 or TRBV12-4 and J usage is TRBJ1-2, with TRBD1 matching 11 bases. The CDR3 extends over 17 amino acids. As DNA, the CDR3 is TGTGCCTGCAGTCGACAAACCACCGGGACAGGGGGTTTTGGCTACACCTTC. Protein sequence: CACSRQTTGTGGFGYTF.

Concerning this clonotype itself: This clone may be a read error of a much larger clone one base away. The chain's CDR3 is CATSDGVRLAGTNEQYF. CDR3 sequence (DNA): TGTGCCACCAGTGATGGGGTCCGACTAGCGGGAACCAATGAGCAGTACTTC. This chain joins TRBV24-1 and TRBJ2-7; 11 nucleotides agree with TRBD2. The germline V gene has CDR1 KGHDR and CDR2 SFDVKD. There are 17 residues in the CDR3. V shed 3 bases and J 7 bases; nucleotides not matched to a gene: 13.

The chain links TRBV7-2 to TRBJ2-4, with TRBD2 identical over 8 bases. Losses at the gene ends were 5 bases for V and 6 bases for J; bases not matched to a gene: 9. The length of the CDR3 is 15 residues. The germline gives CDR1 SGHTA, CDR2 FQGNSA. CDR3 loop: CASSPIAGRGNIQYF. The CDR3, as DNA: TGTGCCAGCAGCCCGATAGCGGGGCGGGGAAACATTCAGTACTTC.

This chain connects TRBV25-1 to TRBJ2-7; no firm D call. V was shortened by 3 bases and J by 3 bases, with 9 bases between the two germline ends. Germline loops: CDR1 MGHDK, CDR2 SYGVNS. This CDR3 has 13 amino acids. The CDR3 DNA follows: TGTGCCAGCAGTGAGCAGGCGAGCTACGAGCAGTACTTC. Amino acid sequence: CASSEQASYEQYF.

This clonotype showed up many times. The chain employs TRBV6-6 and TRBJ2-7; 11 bases agree with TRBD2. Germline CDR1 reads MNHNY; CDR2 reads SVGAGI (reference sequence). V lost 6 bases, J lost 4 bases, and 8 bases stayed unmatched. This CDR3 is 15 amino acids long. DNA of the CDR3: TGTGCCAGCAGCCTGAGATTAGCGGGAGGGTACGAGCAGTACTTC. Residues: CASSLRLAGGYEQYF.

This clonotype was seen more than once but under ten times. This chain links TRBV12-3 or TRBV12-4 with TRBJ2-5; weak D call: TRBD1 (5 bases). V was cut by 5 bases and J by 5 bases, with 15 bases left in between. This CDR3 contains 14 residues. The CDR3 region is CASSPRSWGETQYF. The DNA for the CDR3 is TGTGCCAGCAGTCCCCGTAGCTGGGGCGAGACCCAGTACTTC.

Many counts were recorded for this clonotype. V usage is TRBV9 and J usage is TRBJ2-5, with 14 bases identical to TRBD2. In germline, CDR1 is SGDLS, CDR2 YYNGEE. The CDR3 runs 16 residues. With V trimmed by 1 base and J by 5 bases, 4 bases remained unmatched. The CDR3 DNA reads as TGTGCCAGCAGCGTATTCCGGACTAGCGGGAGGGAGACCCAGTACTTC. It encodes CASSVFRTSGRETQYF.